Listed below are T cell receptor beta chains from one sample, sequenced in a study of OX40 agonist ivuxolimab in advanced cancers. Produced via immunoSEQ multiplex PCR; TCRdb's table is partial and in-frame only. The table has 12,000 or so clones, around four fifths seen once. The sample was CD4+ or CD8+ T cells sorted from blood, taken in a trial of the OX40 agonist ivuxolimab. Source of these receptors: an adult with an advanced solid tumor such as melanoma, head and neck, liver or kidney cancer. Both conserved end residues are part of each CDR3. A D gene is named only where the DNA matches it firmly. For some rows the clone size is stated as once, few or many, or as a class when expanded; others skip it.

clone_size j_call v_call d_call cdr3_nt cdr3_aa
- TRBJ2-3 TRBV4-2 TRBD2 TGTGCCAGCAGCCCAACTTCATCGGGAGGGATCACAGATACGCAGTATTTT CASSPTSSGGITDTQYF
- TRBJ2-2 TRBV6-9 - TGTGCCAGCACCAACCATGACACCGGGGAGCTGTTTTTT CASTNHDTGELFF
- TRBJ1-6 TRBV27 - TGTGCCAGCAGTTCGGGACCGCTCCGGGTCTTACCTTCACCCCTCCACTTT CASSSGPLRVLPSPLHF
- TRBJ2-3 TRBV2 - TGTGCCAGCCTGGGACCGTCAGCAGATACGCAGTATTTT CASLGPSADTQYF
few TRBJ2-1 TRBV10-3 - TGTGCCATCAGCCAGGGGGGGCTAGAGCAGTTCTTC CAISQGGLEQFF
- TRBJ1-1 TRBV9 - TGTGCCAGCAGCGCCGGGACCGAGGACACTGAAGCTTTCTTT CASSAGTEDTEAFF
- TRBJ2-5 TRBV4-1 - TGCGCCAGCAGCCAAGAAGGGGGGGCTCTCCAAGAGACCCAGTACTTC CASSQEGGALQETQYF
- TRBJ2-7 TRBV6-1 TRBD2 TGTGCCAGCAGTGAAGAAGGCGGGGGGGTCTACGAGCAGTACTTC CASSEEGGGVYEQYF
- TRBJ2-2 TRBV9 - TGTGCCAGCAGCGTAGCTGGCGTAGCTGGGGGCGGGGAGCTGTTTTTT CASSVAGVAGGGELFF
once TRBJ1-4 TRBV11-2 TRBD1 TGTGCCAGCAGCAATCGTCAGGGGGCAAGTGATGAAAAACTGTTTTTT CASSNRQGASDEKLFF
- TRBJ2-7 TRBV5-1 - TGCGCCAGCAGCAAAAAAAAAGTCCTAGCCTACGAGCAGTACTTC CASSKKKVLAYEQYF
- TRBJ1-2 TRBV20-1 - TGCAGTGCTAGTGCAGGGGTTGGCTACACCTTC CSASAGVGYTF
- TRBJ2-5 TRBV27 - TGTGCCAGCAGTTTATCCGGACAAGAGACCCAGTACTTC CASSLSGQETQYF
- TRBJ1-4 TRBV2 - TGTGCCAGCAGTGAAGCGCGGAATCGGTTTTTT CASSEARNRFF
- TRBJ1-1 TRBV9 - TGTGCCAGCAGCGTAGTTGCAGGGTTTAATGAAGCTTTCTTT CASSVVAGFNEAFF
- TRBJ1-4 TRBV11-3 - TGTGCCAGCAGGGAGGGACTCCCTCGTAATGAAAAACTGTTTTTT CASREGLPRNEKLFF
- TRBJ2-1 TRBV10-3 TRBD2 TGTGCCATCGCAAGCGGGAGCTCCAACAATGAGCAGTTCTTC CAIASGSSNNEQFF
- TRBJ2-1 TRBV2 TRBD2 TGTGCCAGCAGTGGAGCGGGGGACTCCTACAATGAGCAGTTCTTC CASSGAGDSYNEQFF
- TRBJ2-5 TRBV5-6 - TGTGCCAGCGATCCGTGGGGGGGCGGAGAGACCCAGTACTTC CASDPWGGGETQYF
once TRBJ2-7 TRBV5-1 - TGCGCCAGCAGGGCCACCTTCCACGAGCAGTACTTC CASRATFHEQYF
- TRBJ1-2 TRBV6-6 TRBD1 TGTGCCAGCAGTCGACAGGGAGGGAAAAATGGCTACACCTTC CASSRQGGKNGYTF
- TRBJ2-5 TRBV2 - TGTGCCACCCAGGACCCTGGTTCTCAAGAGACCCTGTACTTC CATQDPGSQETLYF
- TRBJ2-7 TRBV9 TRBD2 TGTGCCAGCAGCCATTCCGGGACTAGCGGCGACGAGCAGTACTTC CASSHSGTSGDEQYF
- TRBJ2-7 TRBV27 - TGTGCCAGCAGTTTCACTTCCAGTTTGGGGTACGAGCAGTACTTC CASSFTSSLGYEQYF
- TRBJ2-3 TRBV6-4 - TGTGCCAGCAGCGCAGACGTCGGACAAAACACAGATACGCAGTATTTT CASSADVGQNTDTQYF
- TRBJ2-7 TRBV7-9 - TGTGCCAGCAGCTTACCCCGTGGCGGAGGCGAGCAGTACTTC CASSLPRGGGEQYF
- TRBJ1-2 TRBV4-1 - TGCGCCAGCAGCCAAGATTGGAGGAGTTACTATGGCTACACCTTC CASSQDWRSYYGYTF
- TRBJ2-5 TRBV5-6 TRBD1 TGTGCCAGCAGCTTGAGTGAGGGGGCCTGGGAGACCCAGTACTTC CASSLSEGAWETQYF
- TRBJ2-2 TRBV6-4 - TGTGCCAGCAGTGACTCAGGGGGGCCGGACACCGGGGAGCTGTTTTTT CASSDSGGPDTGELFF
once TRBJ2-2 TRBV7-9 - TGTGCCAGCAGCTCGCCTCGGGAAGCCGGCGGGGAGCTGTTTTTT CASSSPREAGGELFF
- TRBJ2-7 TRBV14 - TGTGCCAGCAGCCGTGCCATCTACGAGCAGTACTTC CASSRAIYEQYF
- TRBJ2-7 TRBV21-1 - TGTGCCAGCAGCAATTCTCCAGGACAGGGTGAGCAGTACTTC CASSNSPGQGEQYF
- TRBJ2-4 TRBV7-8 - TGTGCCAGCAGCTTACCCGGACAGCCGGGGGCCAAAAACATTCAGTACTTC CASSLPGQPGAKNIQYF
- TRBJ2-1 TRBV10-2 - TGCGCCAGCACAGGACTAACGGCTTACAATGAGCAGTTCTTC CASTGLTAYNEQFF
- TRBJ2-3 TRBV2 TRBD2 TGTGCCCGAGCCCTAGCGGGGGCCACAGATACGCAGTATTTT CARALAGATDTQYF
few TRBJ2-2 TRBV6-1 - TGTGCCAGCAGTGAACCCCTTCACCTGCAAGGTACCGGGGAGCTGTTTTTT CASSEPLHLQGTGELFF
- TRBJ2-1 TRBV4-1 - TGCGCCAGCAGTCGGTTTGGCAATGAGCAGTTCTTC CASSRFGNEQFF
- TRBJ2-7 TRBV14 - TGTGCCAGCAGCCGAGACGGGTTGTGGGAGCAGTACTTC CASSRDGLWEQYF
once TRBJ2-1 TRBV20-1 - TGCAGTGCTAGAGATTCGGGACGGGGGTTCTTC CSARDSGRGFF
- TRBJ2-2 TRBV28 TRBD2 TGTGCCAGCAGTTCGAGACTAGCGGGCTCCTCCGGGGAGCTGTTTTTT CASSSRLAGSSGELFF
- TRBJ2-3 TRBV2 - TGTGCCAGCAGTGAGGTTAGCGCGGTAGATACGCAGTATTTT CASSEVSAVDTQYF
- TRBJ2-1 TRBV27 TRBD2 TGTGCCACCAGATATAGCGGGAGCAATGAGCAGTTCTTC CATRYSGSNEQFF
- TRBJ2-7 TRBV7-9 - TGTGCCAGCAGCTTAGCCGACGGATACGAGCAGTACTTC CASSLADGYEQYF
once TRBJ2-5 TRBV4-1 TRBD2 TGCGCCAGCAGCCGACTAGCGGGGGGGGGTCAAGAGACCCAGTACTTC CASSRLAGGGQETQYF
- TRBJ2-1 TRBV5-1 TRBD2 TGCGCCAGCAGCTTGGTTCCGGGCGCGGGGGATAATGAGCAGTTCTTC CASSLVPGAGDNEQFF
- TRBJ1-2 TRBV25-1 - TGTGCCACCCTGGGGGTCTATGGCTACACCTTC CATLGVYGYTF
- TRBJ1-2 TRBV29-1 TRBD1 TGCAGCGTTGAAGCGGGACAGGGGGCCAACTATGGCTACACCTTC CSVEAGQGANYGYTF
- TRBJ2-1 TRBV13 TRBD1 TGTGCCAGCAGCTACGGGACAGCCTACAATGAGCAGTTCTTC CASSYGTAYNEQFF
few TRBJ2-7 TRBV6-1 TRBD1 TGTGCCAGCAGTGCCGGGACAGGGGGAAGCTACGAGCAGTACTTC CASSAGTGGSYEQYF
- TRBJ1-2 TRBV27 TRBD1 TGTGCCAGCAGTCGGACAGGGGTTAACTATGGCTACACCTTC CASSRTGVNYGYTF
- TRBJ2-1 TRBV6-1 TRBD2 TGTGCCAGCAGCATTAGCGGGGACTCCTACAATGAGCAGTTCTTC CASSISGDSYNEQFF
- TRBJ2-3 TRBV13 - TGTGCCAGCAGCTTAGGAGTAATAGCGCCAGATACGCAGTATTTT CASSLGVIAPDTQYF
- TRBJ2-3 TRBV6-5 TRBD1 TGTGGTACCGGGACAGGGGAAACAGATACGCAGTATTTT CGTGTGETDTQYF
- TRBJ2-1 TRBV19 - TGTGCCAGTAGTATAGGGGGTGTAAATGAGCAGTTCTTC CASSIGGVNEQFF